Sequencing of this TCR beta chain was carried out in a study of CD8 T cells in ankylosing spondylitis. In making TCR beta libraries, quantitative 5'-RACE with molecular barcodes was used. TCRdb ran MiXCR on the 5' RACE reads and lists one entry per CDR3 protein. Of 100,000 to 150,000 distinct CDR3 sequences in the sample, approximately 9.9% are singletons; the top ten hold roughly 3.4%. Findings of the study overall: Characteristic, it appeared, of ankylosing spondylitis blood was a TCR beta motif of about eight highly homologous variants.

This clonotype was observed many times. The antigen is not known. Germline V gene lookup returns CDR1 DFQATT and CDR2 SNEGSKA (reference sequence). This CDR3 region has 12 residues. Trimming took off 5 bases at V and 2 bases at J, with 10 bases between the two ends. The sequenced sample was blood, either unsorted or a sorted T cell fraction (not recorded which). This receptor was taken from a male donor with ankylosing spondylitis or in good health (not recorded which). This chain uses TRBV20-1 with TRBJ2-7; possibly TRBD2 for D (6 bases). The CDR3 nucleotides read TGCAGTGCTCCGCGGGGAGCCTACGAGCAGTACTTC. It encodes CSAPRGAYEQYF.